Described below is a single T cell receptor (beta chain) sequence and its context. Its target is not known. The CDR3 runs 14 residues. After removal of 2 bases from V and 3 bases from J, the junction contained 4 bases not matched to a gene. From germline, CDR1 is MNHNS and CDR2 SASEGT. The entry originates in a study of CD8 T cell repertoires and HIV-1 epitope variants. Overall study: T cells were stimulated with Twenty-five Gag and Nef peptides separately. Control wells had CMV/EBV/flu peptides, negative Ebola AY9, or no peptide.

TCRdb keeps only in-frame clones here, not all; method: immunoSEQ multiplex PCR. Of about 5,000 clones in the sample, around 66% were seen once. Findings and caveats of the study: Eight to ten TCR beta clonotypes were antigen-specific, roughly 6 apparently recognizing autologous or escape variants.

The J gene is TRBJ2-7, the V gene TRBV6-1, with TRBD1 matching 7 bases. The sequenced sample consisted of cultured CD8+ T cells derived from PBMCs. The TCR originated in a male donor with HIV. The CDR3 sequence: CASSETQGDYEQYF. In nucleotides, the CDR3 is TGTGCCAGCAGTGAAACCCAGGGGGACTACGAGCAGTACTTC.